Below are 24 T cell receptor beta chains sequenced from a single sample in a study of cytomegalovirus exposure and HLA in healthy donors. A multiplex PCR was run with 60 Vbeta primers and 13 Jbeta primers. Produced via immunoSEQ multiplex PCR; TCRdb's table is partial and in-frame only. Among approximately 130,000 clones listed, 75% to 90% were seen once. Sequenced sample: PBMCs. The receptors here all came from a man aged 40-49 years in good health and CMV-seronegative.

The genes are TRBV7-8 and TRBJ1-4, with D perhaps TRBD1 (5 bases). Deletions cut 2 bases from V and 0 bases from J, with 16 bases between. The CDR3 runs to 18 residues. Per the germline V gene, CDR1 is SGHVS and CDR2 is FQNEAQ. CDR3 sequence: CASSLRGYTPATNEKLFF. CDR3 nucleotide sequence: TGTGCCAGCAGCTTAAGGGGCTACACACCTGCAACTAATGAAAAACTGTTTTTT.

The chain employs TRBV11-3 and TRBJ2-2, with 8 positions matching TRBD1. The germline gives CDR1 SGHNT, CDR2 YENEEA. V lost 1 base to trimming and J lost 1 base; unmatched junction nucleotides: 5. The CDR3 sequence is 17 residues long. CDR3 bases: TGTGCCAGCAGCTTAGCCCTAGGGACAGGGAACACCGGGGAGCTGTTTTTT. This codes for CASSLALGTGNTGELFF.

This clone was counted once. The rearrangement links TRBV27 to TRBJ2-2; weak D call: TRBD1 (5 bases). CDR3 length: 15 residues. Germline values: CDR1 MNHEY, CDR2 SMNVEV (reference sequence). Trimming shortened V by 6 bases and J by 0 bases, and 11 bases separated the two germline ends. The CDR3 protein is CASSRTISNTGELFF. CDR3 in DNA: TGTGCCAGCAGCAGGACAATTTCGAACACCGGGGAGCTGTTTTTT.

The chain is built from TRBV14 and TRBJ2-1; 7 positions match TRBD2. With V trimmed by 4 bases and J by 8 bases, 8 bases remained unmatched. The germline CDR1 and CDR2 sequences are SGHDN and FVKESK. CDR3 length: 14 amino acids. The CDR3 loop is CASSPAGRVDEQFF. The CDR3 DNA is TGTGCCAGCAGCCCTGCGGGGAGGGTCGATGAGCAGTTCTTC. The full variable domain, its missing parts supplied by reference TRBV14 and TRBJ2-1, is EAGVTQFPSHSVIEKGQTVTLRCDPISGHDNLYWYRRVMGKEIKFLLHFVKESKQDESGMPNNRFLAERTGGTYSTLKVQPAELEDSGVYFCASSPAGRVDEQFFGPGTRLTVL.

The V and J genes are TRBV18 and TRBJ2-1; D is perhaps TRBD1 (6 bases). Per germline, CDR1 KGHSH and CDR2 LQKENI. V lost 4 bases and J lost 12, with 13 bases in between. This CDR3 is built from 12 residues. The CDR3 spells CASSRPQGWQFF. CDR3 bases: TGTGCCAGCTCACGACCACAGGGATGGCAGTTCTTC.

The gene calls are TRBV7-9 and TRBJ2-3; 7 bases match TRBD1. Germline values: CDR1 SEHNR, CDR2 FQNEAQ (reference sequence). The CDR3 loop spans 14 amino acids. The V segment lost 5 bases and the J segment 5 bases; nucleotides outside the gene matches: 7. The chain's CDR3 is CASSPTGRIDTQYF. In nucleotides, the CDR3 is TGTGCCAGCAGCCCGACAGGGCGGATAGATACGCAGTATTTT.

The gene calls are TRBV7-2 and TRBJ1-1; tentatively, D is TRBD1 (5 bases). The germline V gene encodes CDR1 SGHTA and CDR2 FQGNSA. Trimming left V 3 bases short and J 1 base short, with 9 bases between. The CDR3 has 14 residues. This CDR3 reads CASSFSGQNTEAFF. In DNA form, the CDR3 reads TGTGCCAGCAGCTTCTCCGGACAGAACACTGAAGCTTTCTTT.

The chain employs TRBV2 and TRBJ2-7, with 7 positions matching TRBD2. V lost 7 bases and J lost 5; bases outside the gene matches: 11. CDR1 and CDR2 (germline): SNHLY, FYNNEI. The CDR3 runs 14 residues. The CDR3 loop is CASKVGGRSNEQYF. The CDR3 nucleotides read TGTGCCAGCAAAGTAGGCGGGAGAAGTAACGAGCAGTACTTC.

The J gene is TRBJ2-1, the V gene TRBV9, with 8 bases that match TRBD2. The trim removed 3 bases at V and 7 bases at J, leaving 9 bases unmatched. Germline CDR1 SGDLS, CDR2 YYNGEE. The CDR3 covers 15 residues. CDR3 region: CASSDPGLVGNEQFF. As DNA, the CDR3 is TGTGCCAGCAGCGACCCGGGACTAGTGGGGAATGAGCAGTTCTTC.

In nucleotides, the CDR3 is TGTGCCAGCAGTTTGACAGGGGAATCCTACAATGAGCAGTTCTTC. Protein sequence: CASSLTGESYNEQFF. The chain links TRBV7-2 to TRBJ2-1; 8 bases are a match to TRBD1. Germline CDR1 is SGHTA and CDR2 is FQGNSA. V dropped 6 bases and J dropped 1; count of bases not matched to a gene: 5. The CDR3 extends over 15 amino acids. Full variable domain (outside the CDR3, taken from reference TRBV7-2 and TRBJ2-1): GAGVSQSPSNKVTEKGKDVELRCDPISGHTALYWYRQSLGQGLEFLIYFQGNSAPDKSGLPSDRFSAERTGGSVSTLTIQRTQQEDSAVYLCASSLTGESYNEQFFGPGTRLTVL.

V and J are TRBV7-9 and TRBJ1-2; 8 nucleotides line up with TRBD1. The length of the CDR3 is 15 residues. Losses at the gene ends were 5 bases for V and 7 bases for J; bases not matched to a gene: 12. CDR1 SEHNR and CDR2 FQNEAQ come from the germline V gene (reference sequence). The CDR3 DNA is TGTGCCAGCAGCCCGAATATGGACAGGGCGGTTGGCTACACCTTC. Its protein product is CASSPNMDRAVGYTF.

DNA for the CDR3: TGTGCCAGCAGCGTCGGGTCGCGGGGTAGGGATGGAAACACCATATATTTT. This encodes CASSVGSRGRDGNTIYF. V and J are TRBV9 and TRBJ1-3; no definite D call. Germline V gives CDR1 SGDLS, CDR2 YYNGEE. V was trimmed by 2 bases and J by 3 bases, leaving 18 bases between them. There are 17 residues in the CDR3.

The CDR3 loop reads CASSPTGFAYEQYF. CDR3 nucleotides: TGTGCCAGCAGCCCGACAGGGTTTGCCTACGAGCAGTACTTC. This chain connects TRBV7-9 to TRBJ2-7; TRBD1 aligns across 7 bases. Trimming removed 5 bases from V and 2 bases from J; junction bases left unmatched: 6. The CDR3 runs 14 residues. Germline V gene data show CDR1 as SEHNR and CDR2 as FQNEAQ (reference sequence).

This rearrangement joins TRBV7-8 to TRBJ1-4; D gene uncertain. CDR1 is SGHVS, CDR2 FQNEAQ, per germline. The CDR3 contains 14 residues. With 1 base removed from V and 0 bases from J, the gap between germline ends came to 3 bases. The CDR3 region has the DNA TGTGCCAGCAGCTTAGGCGCAACTAATGAAAAACTGTTTTTT. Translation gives CASSLGATNEKLFF.

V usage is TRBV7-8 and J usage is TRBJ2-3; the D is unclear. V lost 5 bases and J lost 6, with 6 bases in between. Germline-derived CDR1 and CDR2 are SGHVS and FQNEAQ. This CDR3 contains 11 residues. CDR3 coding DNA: TGTGCCAGCAGCCAGAGGGATACGCAGTATTTT. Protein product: CASSQRDTQYF. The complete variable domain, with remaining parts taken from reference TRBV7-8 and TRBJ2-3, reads GAGVSQSPRYKVAKRGQDVALRCDPISGHVSLFWYQQALGQGPEFLTYFQNEAQLDKSGLPSDRFFAERPEGSVSTLKIQRTQQEDSAVYLCASSQRDTQYFGPGTRLTVL.

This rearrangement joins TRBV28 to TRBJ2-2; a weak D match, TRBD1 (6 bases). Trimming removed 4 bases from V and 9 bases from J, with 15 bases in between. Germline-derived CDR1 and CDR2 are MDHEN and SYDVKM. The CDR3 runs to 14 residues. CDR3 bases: TGTGCCAGCAGTTCAACGGGACACTTGAGGGAGCTGTTTTTT. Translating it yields CASSSTGHLRELFF.

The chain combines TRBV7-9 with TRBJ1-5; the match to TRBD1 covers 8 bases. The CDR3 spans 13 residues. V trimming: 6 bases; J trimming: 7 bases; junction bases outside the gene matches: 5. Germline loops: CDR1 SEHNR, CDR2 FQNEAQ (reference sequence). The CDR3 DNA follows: TGTGCCAGCAGTACAGGGGGGGGACAGCCCCAGCATTTT. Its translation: CASSTGGGQPQHF.

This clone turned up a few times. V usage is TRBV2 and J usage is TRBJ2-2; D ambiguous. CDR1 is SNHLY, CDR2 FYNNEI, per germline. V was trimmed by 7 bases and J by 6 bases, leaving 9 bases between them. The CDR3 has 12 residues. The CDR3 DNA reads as TGTGCCAGCACCCTTGAGGCCGGGGAGCTGTTTTTT. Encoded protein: CASTLEAGELFF.

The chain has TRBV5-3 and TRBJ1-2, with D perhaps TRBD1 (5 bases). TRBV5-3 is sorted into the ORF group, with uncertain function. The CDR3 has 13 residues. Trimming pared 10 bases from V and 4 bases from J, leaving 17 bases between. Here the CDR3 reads CAQAGRGSYGYTF. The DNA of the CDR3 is TGTGCCCAAGCGGGGCGGGGTAGCTATGGCTACACCTTC.

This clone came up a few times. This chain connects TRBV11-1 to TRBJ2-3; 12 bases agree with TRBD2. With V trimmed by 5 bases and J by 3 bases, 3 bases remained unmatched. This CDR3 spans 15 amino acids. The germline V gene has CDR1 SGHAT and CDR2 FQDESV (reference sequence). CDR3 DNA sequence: TGTGCCAGCAGCCCTAGCGGGGGGGCGACAGATACGCAGTATTTT. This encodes CASSPSGGATDTQYF.

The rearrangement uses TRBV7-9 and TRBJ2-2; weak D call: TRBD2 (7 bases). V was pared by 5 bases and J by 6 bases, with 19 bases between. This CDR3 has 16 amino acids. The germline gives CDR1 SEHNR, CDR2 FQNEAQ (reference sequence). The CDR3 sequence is CASSTTGGGSPGELFF. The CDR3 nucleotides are TGTGCCAGCAGCACAACCGGGGGCGGGAGCCCCGGGGAGCTGTTTTTT.

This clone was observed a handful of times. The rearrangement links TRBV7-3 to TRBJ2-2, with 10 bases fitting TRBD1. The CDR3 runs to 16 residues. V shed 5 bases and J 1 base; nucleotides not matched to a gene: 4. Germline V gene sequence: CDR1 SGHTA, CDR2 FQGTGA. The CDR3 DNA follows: TGTGCCAGCAGCGAGACAGGGGGCCAGAACACCGGGGAGCTGTTTTTT. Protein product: CASSETGGQNTGELFF.

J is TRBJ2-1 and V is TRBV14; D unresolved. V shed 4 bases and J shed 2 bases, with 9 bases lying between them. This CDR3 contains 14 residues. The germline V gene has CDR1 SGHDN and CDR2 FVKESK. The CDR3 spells CASSLRLTYNEQFF. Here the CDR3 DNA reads TGTGCCAGCAGCCTCCGGTTAACCTACAATGAGCAGTTCTTC.

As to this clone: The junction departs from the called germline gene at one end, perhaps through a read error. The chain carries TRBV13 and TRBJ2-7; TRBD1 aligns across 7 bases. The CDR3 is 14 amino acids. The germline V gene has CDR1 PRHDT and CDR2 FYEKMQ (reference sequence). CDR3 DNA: TGTGCCAGCAGCTTAGAGACAGGGAGCTACAAGCAGTACTTC. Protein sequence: CASSLETGSYKQYF.